Each of the 23 T cell receptor beta chains below was sequenced from the same sample in a study of cytomegalovirus exposure and HLA in healthy donors. The PCR employed 60 Vbeta primers together with 13 Jbeta primers. Here immunoSEQ multiplex PCR was the method, and the copy in TCRdb shows in-frame clones only, minus some. Of about 160,000 clones detected, approximately 80% appear once; the ten largest clones hold 4% to 5.5%. Sequencing input: PBMCs. These receptors came from a man under 40 in good health and CMV-seronegative.

This clone was counted between two and nine times. The rearrangement joins TRBV30 to TRBJ2-7, with D possibly matching TRBD2 (5 bases). V was cut by 3 bases and J by 4 bases, with 19 bases left in between. In germline, CDR1 is GTSNPN, CDR2 SVGIG (reference sequence). The CDR3 sequence is 15 residues long. The CDR3 nucleotides read TGTGCCTGGAGGGAGGCTCGGGCTGGGTTATACGAGCAGTACTTC. Translation: CAWREARAGLYEQYF.

This clone came up a few times. The chain couples TRBV7-6 to TRBJ1-1; no clear D. V lost 2 bases, J lost 5 bases, and 9 bases lay in between. Per the germline V gene, CDR1 is SGHVS and CDR2 is FNYEAQ. The CDR3 runs 13 residues. DNA of the CDR3: TGTGCCAGCAGCTTAAAAAGAGGGACTGAAGCTTTCTTT. It specifies CASSLKRGTEAFF.

This chain uses TRBV9 with TRBJ2-7; 8 nucleotides line up with TRBD2. V lost 2 bases to trimming and J lost 5 bases; unmatched junction nucleotides: 12. Germline V gene data show CDR1 as SGDLS and CDR2 as YYNGEE. The CDR3 runs to 16 residues. CDR3 residues: CASSVQAGEVAHEQYF. The CDR3 bases are TGTGCCAGCAGCGTGCAAGCGGGAGAGGTAGCCCACGAGCAGTACTTC.

This clone was seen a handful of times. The chain joins TRBV5-6 to TRBJ2-1, with D tentatively TRBD1 (6 bases). Trimming removed 3 bases at V and 6 bases at J, with 10 bases between. The CDR3 is 13 amino acids. Germline V lookup: CDR1 SGHDT, CDR2 YYEEEE. The CDR3 nucleotides are TGTGCCAGCAGCTGGGGGACAATCAATGAGCAGTTCTTC. This codes for CASSWGTINEQFF.

This chain links TRBV14 with TRBJ2-7; D unclear. The germline V and J ends were trimmed by 0 bases and 3 bases, with 6 bases remaining between them. The germline V gene has CDR1 SGHDN and CDR2 FVKESK. This CDR3 comprises 13 residues. CDR3 bases: TGTGCCAGCAGCCAAGATTTCTTCTACGAGCAGTACTTC. Translation: CASSQDFFYEQYF.

The sample holds a few counts of this clone. The rearrangement joins TRBV29-1 to TRBJ1-5; 7 nucleotides align to TRBD1. Trimming at V came to 6 bases and at J to 6 bases, leaving 8 bases not matched to a gene. CDR1 and CDR2 (germline): SQVTM, ANQGSEA. The CDR3 runs 13 residues. The CDR3 DNA sequence: TGCAGCGTAACGCAGGGGGTAGGTCAGCCCCAGCATTTT. Its protein is CSVTQGVGQPQHF.

V usage is TRBV28 and J usage is TRBJ2-1; D perhaps matches TRBD1 (6 bases). Germline CDR1 reads MDHEN; CDR2 reads SYDVKM. This CDR3 is built from 12 residues. Between the trimmed V and J ends, which lost 5 bases and 11 bases, there was a span of 13 bases. DNA for the CDR3: TGTGCCAGCAGTCGATCCAGGGGACAGCAGTTCTTC. Amino acid sequence: CASSRSRGQQFF. The entire variable domain, with the rest obtained from reference TRBV28 and TRBJ2-1, is as follows: DVKVTQSSRYLVKRTGEKVFLECVQDMDHENMFWYRQDPGLGLRLIYFSYDVKMKEKGDIPEGYSVSREKKERFSLILESASTNQTSMYLCASSRSRGQQFFGPGTRLTVL.

This clone has a handful of counts. The chain links TRBV25-1 to TRBJ1-2; 8 bases fit TRBD1. Trimming removed 2 bases from V and 8 bases from J; junction bases left unmatched: 13. Germline-derived CDR1 and CDR2 are MGHDK and SYGVNS. The CDR3 has 16 amino acids. CDR3: CASSELTPDRVEGYTF. The CDR3 nucleotides are TGTGCCAGCAGTGAACTCACCCCGGACAGGGTAGAAGGCTACACCTTC.

This chain connects TRBV9 to TRBJ1-1; a weak D match, TRBD1 (5 bases). Between the trimmed V and J ends, which lost 0 bases and 1 base, there was a span of 13 bases. Germline V gives CDR1 SGDLS, CDR2 YYNGEE. CDR3 size: 16 residues. CDR3: CASSVGGDIGNTEAFF. CDR3 in DNA: TGTGCCAGCAGCGTAGGGGGGGATATAGGGAACACTGAAGCTTTCTTT. The complete variable domain, with remaining parts taken from reference TRBV9 and TRBJ1-1, reads DSGVTQTPKHLITATGQRVTLRCSPRSGDLSVYWYQQSLDQGLQFLIQYYNGEERAKGNILERFSAQQFPDLHSELNLSSLELGDSALYFCASSVGGDIGNTEAFFGQGTRLTVV.

The chain recombines TRBV5-6 with TRBJ1-5; D is uncertain. The CDR3 loop spans 12 amino acids. V gave up 2 bases and J gave up 5 bases, with 5 bases separating them. Germline-derived CDR1 and CDR2 are SGHDT and YYEEEE. The CDR3 reads CASSLGDQPQHF. Here the CDR3 DNA reads TGTGCCAGCAGCTTAGGAGATCAGCCCCAGCATTTT.

The V gene is TRBV6-5, the J gene TRBJ1-1; D may be TRBD1 (5 bases). The V gene lost 0 bases and the J gene lost 7 bases, with 15 bases spanning the gap. Per the germline V gene, CDR1 is MNHEY and CDR2 is SVGAGI. The CDR3 has 15 residues. CDR3 coding DNA: TGTGCCAGCAGTTACTCGAACGCAGGGCCTATTGAAGCTTTCTTT. Translated, it gives CASSYSNAGPIEAFF.

The chain has TRBV9 and TRBJ2-2, with 8 bases that match TRBD2. With 0 bases clipped from V and 1 base from J, the junction kept 5 bases outside the gene matches. This CDR3 is built from 17 residues. Per germline, CDR1 SGDLS and CDR2 YYNGEE. The CDR3 nucleotides read TGTGCCAGCAGCGTAGAAGCGCTAGCGGGGAACACCGGGGAGCTGTTTTTT. Its protein is CASSVEALAGNTGELFF. Together with reference TRBV9 and TRBJ2-2, the CDR3 gives the full variable domain: DSGVTQTPKHLITATGQRVTLRCSPRSGDLSVYWYQQSLDQGLQFLIQYYNGEERAKGNILERFSAQQFPDLHSELNLSSLELGDSALYFCASSVEALAGNTGELFFGEGSRLTVL.

In its sample, this clone was seen a few times. The gene calls are TRBV6-6 and TRBJ1-4; D unresolved. CDR3 size: 16 residues. Looked up from germline, CDR1 is MNHNY and CDR2 is SVGAGI (reference sequence). V was clipped by 2 bases and J by 7 bases, with 17 bases between them. The CDR3 is CASSYHTMFGVEKLFF. The CDR3 DNA sequence: TGTGCCAGCAGTTACCATACTATGTTCGGGGTTGAAAAACTGTTTTTT.

CDR3 in amino acids: CASSLLAGGTSGELFF. CDR3 DNA: TGTGCCAGCAGTTTACTTGCGGGGGGGACTTCCGGGGAGCTGTTTTTT. The chain carries TRBV27 and TRBJ2-2; the match to TRBD2 covers 9 bases. With 2 bases clipped from V and 6 bases from J, the junction kept 7 bases outside the gene matches. The CDR3 contains 16 residues. Germline CDR1 MNHEY, CDR2 SMNVEV (reference sequence).

V is TRBV9 and J is TRBJ1-4; maybe TRBD1 (6 bases). The CDR3 is 17 residues long. V was clipped by 4 bases and J by 4 bases, with 20 bases between them. Germline V gene data show CDR1 as SGDLS and CDR2 as YYNGEE. In DNA, the CDR3 is TGTGCCAGCAGCCCGAGGGGGACAAACGCTGGTAATGAAAAACTGTTTTTT. It codes for CASSPRGTNAGNEKLFF.

This chain uses TRBV5-1 with TRBJ2-1; 10 bases are a match to TRBD2. The CDR3 consists of 15 residues. J gave up 8 bases and V 0 bases, and 5 bases lay outside the gene matches. Germline CDR1 and CDR2: SGHRS and YFSETQ. CDR3 amino acids: CASSLGLAGVHEQFF. In nucleotides, the CDR3 is TGCGCCAGCAGCTTGGGGCTAGCGGGAGTCCATGAGCAGTTCTTC.

This clone was detected only a few times. The DNA of the CDR3 is TGTGCCAGCAGCGGGCTAGGCGGGGGAAGCACAGATACGCAGTATTTT. Translating it yields CASSGLGGGSTDTQYF. The V gene is TRBV9, the J gene TRBJ2-3, with 7 bases lining up with TRBD2. The junction had 7 bases not matched to a gene; V was cut back by 3 bases and J by 0 bases. The CDR3 is 16 amino acids. Germline V gene data show CDR1 as SGDLS and CDR2 as YYNGEE.

This chain links TRBV28 with TRBJ1-2; 8 bases are a match to TRBD1. CDR3 length equals 13 residues. Germline CDR1 and CDR2: MDHEN and SYDVKM. V dropped 5 bases and J dropped 7; count of bases not matched to a gene: 6. The CDR3 loop reads CASSSRGRFGYTF. DNA for the CDR3: TGTGCCAGCAGTAGCAGGGGGCGCTTTGGCTACACCTTC.

The chain couples TRBV5-1 to TRBJ2-2; a weak D match, TRBD1 (6 bases). V gave up 2 bases and J gave up 0 bases, with 14 bases separating them. The CDR3 length is 17 residues. Germline CDR1 SGHRS, CDR2 YFSETQ. Written as DNA, the CDR3 is TGCGCCAGCAGCTTACTAGGACAGTTAACGAACACCGGGGAGCTGTTTTTT. Amino acids: CASSLLGQLTNTGELFF.

A remark on this clone: Sequence at one end of the junction differs from germline and may be a read error. This chain links TRBV5-6 with TRBJ2-1; the D is unclear. CDR3 length equals 12 residues. Germline assignment: CDR1 SGHDT and CDR2 YYEEEE. DNA for the CDR3: TGTGCCAGCAGCCCCCTGAACAATGGGCAGTTCTTC. Amino acid sequence: CASSPLNNGQFF.

The chain employs TRBV9 and TRBJ2-5, with 7 bases lining up with TRBD2. This CDR3 has 15 residues. CDR1 is SGDLS, CDR2 YYNGEE, per germline. J lost 2 bases, V lost 1 base, and 5 bases had no gene match. CDR3 sequence reads: CASSVTPGGQETQYF. The CDR3 coding sequence is TGTGCCAGCAGCGTAACCCCGGGAGGACAAGAGACCCAGTACTTC.

The chain has TRBV9 and TRBJ1-1, with D possibly TRBD1 on 5 matching bases. The CDR3 is 14 amino acids. Germline loops: CDR1 SGDLS, CDR2 YYNGEE. V lost 3 bases and J lost 8, with 17 bases in between. CDR3 in amino acids: CASSASGSSGEAFF. CDR3 nucleotides: TGTGCCAGCAGCGCGAGCGGGAGTTCAGGGGAAGCTTTCTTT. Full variable domain (missing parts from reference TRBV9 and TRBJ1-1): DSGVTQTPKHLITATGQRVTLRCSPRSGDLSVYWYQQSLDQGLQFLIQYYNGEERAKGNILERFSAQQFPDLHSELNLSSLELGDSALYFCASSASGSSGEAFFGQGTRLTVV.

This chain links TRBV27 with TRBJ1-3, with a tentative D call TRBD1 (6 bases). The V end lost 5 bases, the J end lost 8 bases, and 13 bases lay between the germline ends. The CDR3 runs to 13 residues. CDR1 and CDR2 from the germline V gene are MNHEY and SMNVEV (reference sequence). The CDR3 loop reads CASSPFRGHTIYF. The CDR3 DNA reads as TGTGCCAGCAGTCCTTTCAGGGGACACACCATATATTTT.